This TCR beta chain was retrieved from a study of blood T cells in healthy people across ages. PCR was performed a second time for about 7 to 11 cycles using a sample-barcoded 5' primer and a J-beta primer mix. A template-switch adaptor with 12 random nucleotides tagged each cDNA molecule. TCRdb fed the 5' RACE reads into MiXCR, producing one record per CDR3 protein. There are about a million distinct CDR3 sequences in the sample; roughly 51% occur only once, and 20% to 25% lies in the top ten. This clonotype was seen only once. The CDR3 contains 14 residues. V shed 2 bases and J shed 5 bases, with 11 bases lying between them. CDR1 and CDR2 from the germline V gene are SGHRS and YFSETQ.

This sequence joins TRBV5-1 and TRBJ2-1, with a weak D call TRBD2 (5 bases). The sequenced material came from blood. This receptor was taken from a woman aged 55-75 years in good health. CDR3: CASSFEGADNEQFF. The CDR3 DNA is TGCGCCAGCAGCTTCGAGGGAGCGGACAATGAGCAGTTCTTC.